Each of the 9 T cell receptor beta chains below was sequenced from the same sample in a study of T-cell reconstitution after alpha-beta-depleted transplantation in children. The authors prepared the TCRbeta library with unique molecular identifiers. One entry per CDR3 protein results from TCRdb running MiXCR on the PCR reads. The repertoire holds fewer than 700,000 distinct CDR3 sequences, with approximately 12% as singletons. This specimen was PBMCs, mostly from graft donor cells, taken 360 days after TCRalphabeta/CD19-depleted stem cell transplant. These receptors originate from a male patient younger than 18 who had a stem cell transplant for acute myeloid leukemia, so the T cells may come from the graft donor.

This clonotype turned up a few times. V usage is TRBV5-1 and J usage is TRBJ2-6; D is ambiguous. Trimming stripped 2 bases from V and 1 base from J, with 7 bases between. Germline CDR1 SGHRS, CDR2 YFSETQ. This CDR3 comprises 15 residues. The CDR3 DNA is TGCGCCAGCAGCTTCCTCCCATCTGGGGCCAACGTCCTGACTTTC. Residues: CASSFLPSGANVLTF.

In its sample, this clonotype was seen a few times. This chain uses TRBV5-1 with TRBJ2-7; 7 bases map to TRBD2. V shed 0 bases, J shed 2 bases, and the junction held 8 bases outside the gene matches. The length of the CDR3 is 16 residues. Germline CDR1 and CDR2: SGHRS and YFSETQ. CDR3 region: CASSLEGLVIPYEQYF. In nucleotides, the CDR3 is TGCGCCAGCAGCTTGGAAGGACTAGTTATTCCCTACGAGCAGTACTTC.

This clonotype has ten or more counts. This chain connects TRBV21-1 to TRBJ2-5; TRBD2 reflects the table's D call only, with no check against the DNA. TRBV21-1 is recorded as a pseudogene. This CDR3 is built from 17 residues. The CDR3 coding sequence is TGTGCCAGCAGCAAGTTGCGGGAAGGCTTCTTTGGGGAGACCCAGTACTTC. It codes for CASSKLREGFFGETQYF.

This clonotype was seen a handful of times. One junction end does not reproduce the germline sequence, and a read error may be involved. The V call is TRBV29-1, the J call TRBJ2-5, with a weak D call TRBD1 (5 bases). There are 14 residues in the CDR3. Per germline, CDR1 SQVTM and CDR2 ANQGSEA. Here the CDR3 DNA reads TGCAGCGTTAATCCTTGGGGCCGACAAGGGACCCAGTACTTC. This codes for CSVNPWGRQGTQYF.

This clonotype was seen many times. The genes are TRBV4-3 and TRBJ2-7, with a tentative D call TRBD1 (5 bases). This CDR3 contains 14 residues. Per the germline V gene, CDR1 is LGHNA and CDR2 is YSLEER. Trimming took 8 bases from V and 0 from J, leaving 14 bases between them. Here the CDR3 DNA reads TGCGCCAGCCGATACGACAGCTTCTCCTACGAGCAGTACTTC. This gives the protein CASRYDSFSYEQYF.

This clonotype came up a few times. The gene calls are TRBV28 and TRBJ1-4; D is ambiguous. V lost 5 bases and J lost 7, with 11 bases in between. Germline assignment: CDR1 MDHEN and CDR2 SYDVKM. CDR3 length equals 13 residues. As DNA, the CDR3 is TGTGCCAGCAGTCCCGGGATTGGTGAAAAACTGTTTTTT. It encodes CASSPGIGEKLFF. Complete variable domain (other parts from reference TRBV28 and TRBJ1-4): DVKVTQSSRYLVKRTGEKVFLECVQDMDHENMFWYRQDPGLGLRLIYFSYDVKMKEKGDIPEGYSVSREKKERFSLILESASTNQTSMYLCASSPGIGEKLFFGSGTQLSVL.

This clonotype was counted at least ten times. The CDR3 here is CASSLRSDTQYF. The CDR3 nucleotides read TGTGCCAGCAGTTTAAGGTCAGATACGCAGTATTTT. The chain carries TRBV28 and TRBJ2-3, with D uncertain. The ends were cut back, 2 bases at V and 4 bases at J, with 4 bases in the middle. The length of the CDR3 is 12 residues. From germline, CDR1 is MDHEN and CDR2 SYDVKM.

The table lists this clonotype with a few counts. V and J are TRBV20-1 and TRBJ2-7; TRBD2 agrees at 13 bases. V lost 0 bases, J lost 2 bases, and 1 base stayed unmatched. CDR3 size: 15 residues. Per the germline V gene, CDR1 is DFQATT and CDR2 is SNEGSKA (reference sequence). The CDR3 here is CSAREGLAGPYEQYF. The CDR3 region has the DNA TGCAGTGCTAGAGAGGGACTAGCGGGGCCCTACGAGCAGTACTTC.

Concerning this clonotype: A junction boundary mismatches the germline segment, possibly from a read error. The chain is built from TRBV4-3 and TRBJ2-3, with D possibly matching TRBD2 (7 bases). Germline-derived CDR1 and CDR2 are LGHNA and YSLEER. The CDR3 runs to 17 residues. The CDR3 nucleotides read TGCGCCACCAGCCCAATGCGACTAGCCCGAGGGGGAGATACGCAGTATTTT. Translated: CATSPMRLARGGDTQYF.